This entry concerns a single TCR beta chain. What it recognizes is unknown. These data belong to a study of T cell responses to AZD1222 COVID-19 vaccine. General observations from the study: There were vaccine-associated CD4 TCRs across spike, dominant at 160-218 and 743-854.

Assay: immunoSEQ multiplex PCR; the TCRdb copy retains only in-frame clones and omits some. The sample records around 78,000 clones, 90% being singletons. The CDR3 has 15 residues. In germline, CDR1 is SNHLY, CDR2 FYNNEI. V shed 5 bases, J shed 5 bases, and the junction held 9 bases outside the gene matches. This sample comprised peripheral blood, obtained 28 days after the second AZD1222 dose. The receptor's source is an adult who received the AZD1222 COVID-19 vaccine. This chain links TRBV2 with TRBJ2-1; 7 bases align to TRBD1. CDR3 nucleotides: TGTGCCAGCAGTATCACGGGACAGAATAACAATGAGCAGTTCTTC. Its translation: CASSITGQNNNEQFF.